The 5 T cell receptor beta chains reported below all come from one sample, sequenced in a study of T cell responses to AZD1222 COVID-19 vaccine. TCRdb's copy holds only in-frame clones and misses some; the assay was immunoSEQ multiplex PCR. Of roughly 120,000 clones in the sample, roughly nine tenths were seen once. Sequencing used peripheral blood, obtained on day 0 of AZD1222 vaccination. Receptors originate from an adult in good health.

The chain uses TRBV4-2 and TRBJ1-5; D is ambiguous. Germline V gene data show CDR1 as LGHNA and CDR2 as YNFKEQ. The CDR3 length is 15 residues. V dropped 6 bases and J dropped 3 bases, with 15 bases sitting between them. CDR3 sequence (DNA): TGTGCCAGCAGACAAACTGGCGGTTCCAATCAGCCCCAGCATTTT. Its translation is CASRQTGGSNQPQHF.

The chain employs TRBV5-1 and TRBJ2-3; 12 bases align to TRBD2. The germline V gene encodes CDR1 SGHRS and CDR2 YFSETQ. Losses at the gene ends were 6 bases for V and 2 bases for J; bases not matched to a gene: 4. The CDR3 extends over 15 amino acids. The CDR3 loop is CASTGTSGPTDTQYF. The CDR3 DNA follows: TGCGCCAGCACTGGGACTAGCGGGCCCACAGATACGCAGTATTTT.

V is TRBV18 and J is TRBJ1-5; D ambiguous. CDR1 is KGHSH and CDR2 is LQKENI in the germline V gene. Trimming cost V 3 bases and J 0 bases, with 9 bases left between them. This CDR3 spans 15 amino acids. The CDR3 nucleotides read TGTGCCAGCTCACCGACGAGGTATAGCAATCAGCCCCAGCATTTT. This encodes CASSPTRYSNQPQHF.

The rearrangement links TRBV7-2 to TRBJ1-1; TRBD1 is a possible D gene (5 bases). This CDR3 region has 14 residues. Germline V CDR1 and CDR2: SGHTA, FQGNSA. V was cut by 0 bases and J by 6 bases, with 11 bases left in between. CDR3 region: CASSLAREVSEAFF. The CDR3, as DNA: TGTGCCAGCAGCTTAGCCAGGGAAGTCTCTGAAGCTTTCTTT. Full variable domain (outside the CDR3, taken from reference TRBV7-2 and TRBJ1-1): GAGVSQSPSNKVTEKGKDVELRCDPISGHTALYWYRQSLGQGLEFLIYFQGNSAPDKSGLPSDRFSAERTGGSVSTLTIQRTQQEDSAVYLCASSLAREVSEAFFGQGTRLTVV.

V gene TRBV30 combines with J gene TRBJ1-5; tentative D call: TRBD1 (5 bases). Germline loops: CDR1 GTSNPN, CDR2 SVGIG (reference sequence). The CDR3 covers 13 residues. V was shortened by 0 bases and J by 5 bases, with 8 bases between the two germline ends. In nucleotides, the CDR3 is TGTGCCTGGAGTGTGGCGGGGGATCAGCCCCAGCATTTT. Protein sequence: CAWSVAGDQPQHF.